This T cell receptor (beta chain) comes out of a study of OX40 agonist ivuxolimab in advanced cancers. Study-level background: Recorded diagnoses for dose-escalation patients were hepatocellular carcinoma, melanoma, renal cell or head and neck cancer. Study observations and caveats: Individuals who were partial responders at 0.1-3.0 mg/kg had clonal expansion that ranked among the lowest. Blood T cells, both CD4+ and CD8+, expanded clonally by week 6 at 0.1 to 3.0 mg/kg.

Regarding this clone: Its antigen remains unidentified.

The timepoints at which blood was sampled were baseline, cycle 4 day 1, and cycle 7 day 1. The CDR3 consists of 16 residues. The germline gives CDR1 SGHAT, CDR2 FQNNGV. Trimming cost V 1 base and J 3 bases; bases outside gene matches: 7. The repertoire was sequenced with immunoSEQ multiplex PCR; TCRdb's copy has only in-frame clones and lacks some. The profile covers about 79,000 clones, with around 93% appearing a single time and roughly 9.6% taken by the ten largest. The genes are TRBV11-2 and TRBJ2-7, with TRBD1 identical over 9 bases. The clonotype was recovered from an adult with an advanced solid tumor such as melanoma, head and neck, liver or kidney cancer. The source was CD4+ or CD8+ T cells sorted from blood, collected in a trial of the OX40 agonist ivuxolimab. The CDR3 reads CASSLVVGTGLYEQYF. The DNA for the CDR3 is TGTGCCAGCAGCTTAGTGGTGGGGACAGGGCTCTACGAGCAGTACTTC.